Presented here are 28 T cell receptor beta chains from one specimen sequenced in a study of shared clonotypes between healthy human individuals. Sequencing used immunoSEQ multiplex PCR; TCRdb keeps in-frame clones, though not all of them. The table has millions of clones, around 90% seen once. The sequenced material came from naive CD4+ T cells sorted from blood. Sample subset: CD45RA+ positively selected. Receptors were obtained from a man younger than 35 in good health.

This clone was counted a single time. The chain couples TRBV6-1 to TRBJ1-6; 7 positions agree with TRBD1. With 7 bases clipped from V and 8 bases from J, the junction kept 2 bases outside the gene matches. The germline V gene has CDR1 MNHNS and CDR2 SASEGT. This CDR3 has 12 residues. The chain's CDR3 is CASTDRDSPLHF. The CDR3 DNA sequence: TGTGCCAGCACCGACAGGGATTCACCCCTCCACTTT.

The chain couples TRBV7-2 to TRBJ2-6; D is undetermined. The germline V gene encodes CDR1 SGHTA and CDR2 FQGNSA. The CDR3 has 15 residues. V was cut by 3 bases and J by 0 bases, with 6 bases left in between. This CDR3 reads CASSFPPSGANVLTF. The DNA for the CDR3 is TGTGCCAGCAGCTTCCCACCCTCTGGGGCCAACGTCCTGACTTTC.

This chain uses TRBV2 with TRBJ2-5; no reliable D call. CDR3 length equals 14 residues. The germline V gene encodes CDR1 SNHLY and CDR2 FYNNEI. V shed 2 bases and J shed 4 bases, with 11 bases lying between them. For the CDR3, the DNA is TGTGCCAGCAGTGAACTAGTTAGACCAGAGACCCAGTACTTC. It encodes CASSELVRPETQYF.

The chain carries TRBV5-4 and TRBJ2-7, with D perhaps matching TRBD2 (6 bases). V dropped 3 bases and J dropped 0 bases, with 16 bases sitting between them. Germline CDR1 and CDR2: SGHNT and YYREEE (reference sequence). There are 16 residues in the CDR3. Here the CDR3 reads CASSSRGGASSYEQYF. The CDR3 bases are TGTGCCAGCAGCTCCCGGGGCGGGGCGAGCTCCTACGAGCAGTACTTC.

The genes are TRBV4-1 and TRBJ1-2; 8 nucleotides match TRBD1. V dropped 4 bases and J dropped 2; count of bases not matched to a gene: 12. The CDR3 extends over 17 amino acids. From germline, CDR1 is MGHRA and CDR2 YSYEKL. CDR3: CASSRQWTGQANYGYTF. Written as DNA, the CDR3 is TGCGCCAGCAGCCGGCAATGGACAGGGCAAGCGAACTATGGCTACACCTTC.

This clone was seen only once. This chain joins TRBV29-1 and TRBJ1-1, with TRBD1 matching over 7 bases. The V segment lost 4 bases and the J segment 0 bases; nucleotides outside the gene matches: 5. Germline V gene data show CDR1 as SQVTM and CDR2 as ANQGSEA. The CDR3 is 14 amino acids. The CDR3 loop is CSVGRGQMNTEAFF. The CDR3 DNA follows: TGCAGCGTTGGGAGGGGACAGATGAACACTGAAGCTTTCTTT.

J is TRBJ2-2 and V is TRBV19, with D hard to call. The V end was cut by 7 bases, the J end by 3 bases, with 6 bases between. There are 12 residues in the CDR3. Per germline, CDR1 LNHDA and CDR2 SQIVND (reference sequence). CDR3: CASMKDTGELFF. In nucleotides, the CDR3 is TGTGCCAGTATGAAGGACACCGGGGAGCTGTTTTTT.

The gene calls are TRBV5-1 and TRBJ1-1; D ambiguous. V lost 5 bases and J lost 3, with 17 bases in between. The germline V gene encodes CDR1 SGHRS and CDR2 YFSETQ. This CDR3 is 15 amino acids long. The CDR3 DNA is TGCGCCAGCAGATCCGGCCAACTGGTCGACACTGAAGCTTTCTTT. Translating gives CASRSGQLVDTEAFF. Complete variable domain (other parts from reference TRBV5-1 and TRBJ1-1): KAGVTQTPRYLIKTRGQQVTLSCSPISGHRSVSWYQQTPGQGLQFLFEYFSETQRNKGNFPGRFSGRQFSNSRSEMNVSTLELGDSALYLCASRSGQLVDTEAFFGQGTRLTVV.

The CDR3 DNA is TGTGCCAGCAAGTCTCGGGGCACCTCCTACGAGCAGTACTTC. This gives the protein CASKSRGTSYEQYF. The chain combines TRBV2 with TRBJ2-7, with D perhaps assigned TRBD1 or TRBD2 (5 bases each). CDR3 size: 14 residues. Germline lookup yields CDR1 SNHLY and CDR2 FYNNEI. With 7 bases removed from V and 0 bases from J, the gap between germline ends came to 13 bases.

The chain couples TRBV7-9 to TRBJ2-7; 14 bases are shared with TRBD2. Per germline, CDR1 SEHNR and CDR2 FQNEAQ (reference sequence). After removal of 5 bases from V and 0 bases from J, the junction contained 6 bases not matched to a gene. The length of the CDR3 is 17 residues. CDR3 DNA: TGTGCCAGCAGCCCATTAGGGACTAGCGGGAGCTCCTACGAGCAGTACTTC. Translation: CASSPLGTSGSSYEQYF.

The J gene is TRBJ1-4, the V gene TRBV11-2; D perhaps matches TRBD1 (5 bases). Deletions cut 5 bases from V and 4 bases from J, with 14 bases between. Germline CDR1 and CDR2: SGHAT and FQNNGV. The CDR3 extends over 15 amino acids. CDR3 sequence: CASSKTGRDNEKLFF. DNA of the CDR3: TGTGCCAGCAGCAAAACGGGCAGGGATAATGAAAAACTGTTTTTT.

The chain links TRBV15 to TRBJ2-3; no definite D call. Trimming took off 1 base at V and 3 bases at J, with 11 bases between the two ends. Germline values: CDR1 LNHNV, CDR2 YYDKDF (reference sequence). The CDR3 contains 15 residues. CDR3 sequence reads: CATSRASRATDTQYF. CDR3 DNA: TGTGCCACCAGCAGAGCCTCAAGAGCGACAGATACGCAGTATTTT.

The rearrangement links TRBV6-1 to TRBJ1-5, with D unclear. The CDR3 totals 14 residues. Trimming stripped 2 bases from V and 9 bases from J, with 14 bases between. Germline CDR1 and CDR2: MNHNS and SASEGT. The CDR3 DNA reads as TGTGCCAGCAGTGAACCATCCGAGTCCAGGCCCCAGCATTTT. Its protein is CASSEPSESRPQHF.

V usage is TRBV19 and J usage is TRBJ2-2; a weak D match, TRBD1 (6 bases). The germline V gene encodes CDR1 LNHDA and CDR2 SQIVND (reference sequence). The CDR3 has 15 amino acids. Trimming stripped 8 bases from V and 0 bases from J, with 13 bases between. CDR3 bases: TGTGCCAGTGTCCACAGGGACGCGAACACCGGGGAGCTGTTTTTT. It yields the protein CASVHRDANTGELFF.

In this sample, this clone turned up once. V and J are TRBV4-1 and TRBJ2-1, with D possibly matching TRBD2 (6 bases). The CDR3 is 17 residues long. From germline, CDR1 is MGHRA and CDR2 YSYEKL. V was cut by 3 bases and J by 4 bases, with 19 bases left in between. CDR3 sequence reads: CASSQGPGVGGYNEQFF. DNA of the CDR3: TGCGCCAGCAGCCAGGGTCCGGGGGTTGGGGGATACAATGAGCAGTTCTTC.

The chain couples TRBV15 to TRBJ2-4; D perhaps matches TRBD2 (5 bases). There are 17 residues in the CDR3. Germline CDR1 reads LNHNV; CDR2 reads YYDKDF (reference sequence). The V and J ends lost 0 bases and 6 bases respectively, with 18 bases between them. CDR3 sequence (DNA): TGTGCCACCAGCAGAGATCCCTTCGGGGAAGGTAGAAACATTCAGTACTTC. As protein: CATSRDPFGEGRNIQYF.

The V and J genes are TRBV5-4 and TRBJ2-2, with D unresolved. This CDR3 is 15 amino acids long. CDR1 SGHNT and CDR2 YYREEE come from the germline V gene (reference sequence). The V and J ends lost 0 bases and 8 bases respectively, with 14 bases between them. CDR3 nucleotides: TGTGCCAGCAGCTTGGAATTGGCAGCTGGAGGGGAGCTGTTTTTT. This sequence encodes CASSLELAAGGELFF.

This sequence joins TRBV30 and TRBJ2-1, with 11 bases matching TRBD2. Germline V gene data show CDR1 as GTSNPN and CDR2 as SVGIG (reference sequence). The CDR3 runs 14 residues. With 3 bases clipped from V and 6 bases from J, the junction kept 4 bases outside the gene matches. Here the CDR3 reads CAWRLAGVFNEQFF. The DNA of the CDR3 is TGTGCCTGGAGACTAGCGGGGGTCTTCAATGAGCAGTTCTTC.

This rearrangement joins TRBV5-4 to TRBJ2-7; 9 nucleotides agree with TRBD2. Germline CDR1 and CDR2: SGHNT and YYREEE (reference sequence). With 0 bases clipped from V and 3 bases from J, the junction kept 4 bases outside the gene matches. The CDR3 sequence is 15 residues long. In DNA form, the CDR3 reads TGTGCCAGCAGCTTGGGTAGCGGGGGCCTCTACGAGCAGTACTTC. Protein sequence: CASSLGSGGLYEQYF.

The chain employs TRBV30 and TRBJ2-7; D gene ambiguous. The CDR3 has 13 amino acids. V lost 1 base and J 4 bases, leaving 11 bases between the germline ends. Germline V gene lookup returns CDR1 GTSNPN and CDR2 SVGIG (reference sequence). The DNA for the CDR3 is TGTGCCTGGAGTGGTCGGATCGGTTACGAGCAGTACTTC. Translated: CAWSGRIGYEQYF.

The chain joins TRBV5-1 to TRBJ2-1, with 12 bases fitting TRBD2. The germline V gene encodes CDR1 SGHRS and CDR2 YFSETQ. Unmatched junction bases numbered 5, after V lost 4 bases and J lost 0 bases. This CDR3 is 17 amino acids long. The CDR3 protein is CASSPPTSGSSYNEQFF. The CDR3 DNA reads as TGCGCCAGCAGCCCACCGACTAGCGGGAGCTCCTACAATGAGCAGTTCTTC.

The chain has TRBV10-1 and TRBJ2-2; D perhaps matches TRBD2 (6 bases). The germline V gene encodes CDR1 WNHNN and CDR2 SYGVQD (reference sequence). This CDR3 comprises 16 residues. V was shortened by 5 bases and J by 3 bases, with 16 bases between the two germline ends. CDR3 residues: CASSWGVALDTGELFF. The CDR3 nucleotides read TGCGCCAGCAGTTGGGGGGTCGCTTTGGACACCGGGGAGCTGTTTTTT.

This sequence joins TRBV2 and TRBJ2-1, with D maybe TRBD2 (5 bases). With 7 bases removed from V and 0 bases from J, the gap between germline ends came to 10 bases. The CDR3 is 14 amino acids. Looked up from germline, CDR1 is SNHLY and CDR2 is FYNNEI. In DNA, the CDR3 is TGTGCCAGCAATCGGGGTAGCTCCTACAATGAGCAGTTCTTC. It encodes CASNRGSSYNEQFF.

V is TRBV30 and J is TRBJ2-5; TRBD1 agrees at 7 bases. The CDR3 spans 14 residues. The V and J ends lost 3 bases and 2 bases, in that order; junction bases with no gene match: 6. Germline CDR1 is GTSNPN and CDR2 is SVGIG (reference sequence). CDR3 DNA sequence: TGTGCCTGGAGCGGTCCGGGACAGCAAGAGACCCAGTACTTC. Its protein is CAWSGPGQQETQYF.

The gene calls are TRBV5-1 and TRBJ1-3; TRBD1 agrees at 7 bases. CDR1 SGHRS and CDR2 YFSETQ come from the germline V gene. The CDR3 spans 15 residues. Germline trimming cut 4 bases from V and 0 bases from J; bases unmatched to any gene: 4. CDR3 region: CASSLGQHSGNTIYF. The DNA for the CDR3 is TGCGCCAGCAGCCTGGGACAGCACTCTGGAAACACCATATATTTT.

The V gene is TRBV13, the J gene TRBJ2-7, with D possibly being TRBD1 or TRBD2 (5 bases each). Per the germline V gene, CDR1 is PRHDT and CDR2 is FYEKMQ (reference sequence). The V gene lost 5 bases and the J gene lost 2 bases, with 19 bases spanning the gap. This CDR3 has 16 amino acids. The CDR3 is CASSERRDALPYEQYF. In DNA, the CDR3 is TGTGCCAGCAGCGAACGCCGGGACGCCCTCCCCTACGAGCAGTACTTC.

The chain couples TRBV7-8 to TRBJ2-3; D remains unclear. This CDR3 has 14 residues. Trimming pared 3 bases from V and 1 base from J, leaving 8 bases between. The germline V gene has CDR1 SGHVS and CDR2 FQNEAQ. This CDR3 is CASSFQTRTDTQYF. In nucleotides, the CDR3 is TGTGCCAGCAGCTTTCAGACGCGCACAGATACGCAGTATTTT.

CDR3 in DNA: TGTGCCAGCAGCTTAGAGGGTAGATCCTACAATGAGCAGTTCTTC. This encodes CASSLEGRSYNEQFF. The V and J genes are TRBV7-8 and TRBJ2-1; no definite D call. Trimming removed 1 base from V and 1 base from J, with 8 bases in between. The CDR3 sequence is 15 residues long. The germline gives CDR1 SGHVS, CDR2 FQNEAQ.